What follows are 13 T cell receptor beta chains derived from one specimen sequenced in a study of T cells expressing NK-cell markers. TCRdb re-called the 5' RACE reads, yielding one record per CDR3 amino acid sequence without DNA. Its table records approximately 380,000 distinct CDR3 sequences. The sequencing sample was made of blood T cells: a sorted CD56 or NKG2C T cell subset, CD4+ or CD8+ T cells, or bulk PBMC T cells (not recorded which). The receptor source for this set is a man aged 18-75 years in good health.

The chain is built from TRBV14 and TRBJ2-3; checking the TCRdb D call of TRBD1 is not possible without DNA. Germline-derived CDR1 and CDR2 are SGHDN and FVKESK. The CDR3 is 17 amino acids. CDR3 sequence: CASSQGKAGQSTDTQYF.

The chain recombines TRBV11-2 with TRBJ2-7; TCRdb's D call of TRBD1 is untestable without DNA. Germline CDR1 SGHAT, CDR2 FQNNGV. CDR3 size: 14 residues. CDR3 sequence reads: CASSGTGPAYEQYF. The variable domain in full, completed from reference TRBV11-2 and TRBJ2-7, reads EAGVAQSPRYKIIEKRQSVAFWCNPISGHATLYWYQQILGQGPKLLIQFQNNGVVDDSQLPKDRFSAERLKGVDSTLKIQPAKLEDSAVYLCASSGTGPAYEQYFGPGTRLTVT.

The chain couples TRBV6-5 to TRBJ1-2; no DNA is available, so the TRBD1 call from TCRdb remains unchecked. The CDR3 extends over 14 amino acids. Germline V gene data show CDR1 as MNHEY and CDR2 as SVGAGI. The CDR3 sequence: CASSWDRGYHGYTF.

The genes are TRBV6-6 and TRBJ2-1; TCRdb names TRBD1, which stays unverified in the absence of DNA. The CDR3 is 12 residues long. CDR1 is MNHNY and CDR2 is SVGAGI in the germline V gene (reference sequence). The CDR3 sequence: CASSFDRKQRFF.

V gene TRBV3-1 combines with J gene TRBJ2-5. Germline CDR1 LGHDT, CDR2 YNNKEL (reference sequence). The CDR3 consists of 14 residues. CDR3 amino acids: CASSQALGEETQYF.

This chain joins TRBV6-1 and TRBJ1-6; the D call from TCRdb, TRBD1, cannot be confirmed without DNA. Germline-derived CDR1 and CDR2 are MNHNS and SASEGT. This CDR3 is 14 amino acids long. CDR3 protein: CASKGDRHNSPLHF.

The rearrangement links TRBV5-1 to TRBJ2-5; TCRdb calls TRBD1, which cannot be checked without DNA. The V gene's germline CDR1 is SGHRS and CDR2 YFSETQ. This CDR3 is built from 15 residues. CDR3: CASTYSTGGQETQYF.

The CDR3 reads CASSLVSFNQPQHF. This chain links TRBV7-9 with TRBJ1-5. The CDR3 has 14 amino acids. Germline assignment: CDR1 SEHNR and CDR2 FQNEAQ (reference sequence).

This chain's CDR3 is CASSLVPSGGAGELFF. The chain has TRBV7-2 and TRBJ2-2; with no DNA, the TCRdb D assignment of TRBD2 cannot be verified. From germline, CDR1 is SGHTA and CDR2 FQGNSA. The CDR3 length is 16 residues. Supplemented by reference TRBV7-2 and TRBJ2-2, the full variable domain reads GAGVSQSPSNKVTEKGKDVELRCDPISGHTALYWYRQSLGQGLEFLIYFQGNSAPDKSGLPSDRFSAERTGGSVSTLTIQRTQQEDSAVYLCASSLVPSGGAGELFFGEGSRLTVL.

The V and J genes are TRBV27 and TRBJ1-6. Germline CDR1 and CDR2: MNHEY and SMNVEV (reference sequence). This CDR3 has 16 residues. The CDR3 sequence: CASREGTSSYNSPLHF.

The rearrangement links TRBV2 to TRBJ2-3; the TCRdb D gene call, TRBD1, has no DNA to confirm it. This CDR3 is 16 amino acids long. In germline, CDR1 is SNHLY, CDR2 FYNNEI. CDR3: CASSEALLTGLDTQYF.

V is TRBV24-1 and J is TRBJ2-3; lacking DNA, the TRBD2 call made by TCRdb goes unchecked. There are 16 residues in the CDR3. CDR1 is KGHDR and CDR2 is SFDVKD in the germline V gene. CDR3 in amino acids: CATSPRGGDSTDTQYF.

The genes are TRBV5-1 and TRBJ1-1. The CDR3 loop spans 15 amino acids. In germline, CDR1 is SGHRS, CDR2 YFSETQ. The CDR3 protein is CASSLVPGSGTEAFF. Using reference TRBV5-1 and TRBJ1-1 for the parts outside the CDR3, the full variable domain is KAGVTQTPRYLIKTRGQQVTLSCSPISGHRSVSWYQQTPGQGLQFLFEYFSETQRNKGNFPGRFSGRQFSNSRSEMNVSTLELGDSALYLCASSLVPGSGTEAFFGQGTRLTVV.